This TCR beta chain comes out of a study of identical twins (dated by TCRdb to about 2016). Notes on the research overall: TCR alpha and beta repertoires from monozygotic twins, unrelated adults of various ages and cord blood were deep-sequenced to test whether fetal clonotypes persist. To rule out contamination, the twin experiments were replicated at different times with different library preparation protocols.

All donors were healthy Caucasians. Three unrelated non-twin adults were additionally sequenced: a male aged 18 to 30, a male aged 50 to 59 and a female aged 50 to 59. Using Miltenyi CD45RO+ enrichment and human naive T-cell isolation kits, memory (CD45RO+) and naive T cells were isolated from PBMC. For this chain, trimming is 4 bases at the V end and 7 bases at the J end, and the number of junction bases without a gene match is 9. Taken from the germline V gene, the CDR1 and CDR2 loops are MNHEY and SVGEGT. Inclusive of the bounding cysteine and phenylalanine, the CDR3 is 15 residues long. The sequence is cut down to CDR3 DNA, 45 bases in frame from base 1. General conclusions and limits of the study: Because the same donors could not be followed over many years, the conclusions depended on cross-sectional statistical analysis. Zero-insertion analyses could be partly confounded by invariant T cells such as MAIT and iNKT, though diverse VJ usage argued against such confounding for most clonotypes. In monozygotic twins, recombination models systematically underestimated out-of-frame TCR alpha sharing, but the models matched the sharing seen between unrelated individuals. The excess sharing between twins in beta out-of-frame sequences was weaker because fewer shared sequences reduced the signal-to-noise ratio. Fewer insertions were carried by abundant cord blood beta clonotypes, a similar but weaker trend appeared in young adult naive repertoires, and no such trend appeared in memory repertoires. Compared with coincidental sharing between unrelated individuals, out-of-frame TCR alpha sequences shared between twins showed an excess of sequences with low generation probability.

This clonotype was seen only a few times. Its antigen target is currently unknown. Base qualities are not recorded, but no much larger clone differs from it by a single base. The receptor library was made with 5' RACE. The instrument given in TCRdb is Illumina HiSeq 2000. Template switching added a universal primer binding site, and the final cDNA carried a unique molecular identifier that allowed TCR cDNA molecules to be counted accurately. Specific primers in the conserved constant-segment region were used to synthesize first-strand cDNA for TCR alpha and beta chains. Each cDNA library was double barcoded, with a SMART-Mk sample barcode plus Illumina barcodes, to control for contamination. TruSeq adapter sequences along with Illumina sample barcodes were introduced in two successive PCR steps. Sequencing of the TCR alpha and beta cDNA libraries was done on the Illumina HiSeq platform using custom primers. In the authors' own workflow: Raw reads were processed with MiGEC to extract unique molecular identifiers, and MiXCR was used to determine CDR3 positions. For each individual, recombination models were inferred using an EM algorithm with the repgenHMM and IGoR tools. Shared clonotypes were analyzed with the tcR package in R, and sharing was normalized by the product of cloneset sizes. To study raw recombination without the effects of thymic and clonal selection, out-of-frame nonproductive sequences were analyzed. Through fastp at Q25 and MiXCR, TCRdb rebuilt clones from the public reads, retaining in-frame beta chains. Each entry merges the rows of one CDR3 protein and shows their most common DNA and genes. The V and J calls here are based on TCRdb, not the publication. The sample table records 350,000 or so distinct CDR3 sequences; 8.5% to 10% of these occur just once. Together, the top ten hold more than 8% of the sample.

The specimen sequenced was naive T cells sorted from blood. What this sample's cell subset or site label stands for: cells isolated with a human naive T-cell isolation kit. The TCR sequence derives from a woman in her fifties or sixties in good health. The rearrangement combines TRBV6-2 or TRBV6-3 with TRBJ2-5; TRBD2 fits 10 bases in the junction. CDR3 region: CASSWTSGLVRTQYF. The DNA sequence is TGTGCCAGCAGTTGGACTAGCGGCCTTGTAAGGACCCAGTACTTC.